This TCR beta chain came from a study of T cell changes during pregnancy in multiple sclerosis. The protocol was immunoSEQ multiplex PCR, while the TCRdb copy is restricted to in-frame clones and leaves out a portion. There are some 110,000 clones in the sample; approximately 90% occur only once, and more than 1.5% lies in the top ten. Trimming shortened V by 3 bases and J by 3 bases, and 12 bases separated the two germline ends. CDR3 length equals 15 residues. Germline V gene data show CDR1 as SGHAT and CDR2 as FQNNGV. The source is a female donor with multiple sclerosis, enrolled in a pregnancy study. The starting material was peripheral blood, obtained in the third trimester of pregnancy. The V gene is TRBV11-2, the J gene TRBJ1-5; perhaps TRBD1 as D (6 bases). This CDR3 reads CASSLQTGHNQPQHF. CDR3 DNA sequence: TGTGCCAGCAGCTTGCAGACAGGCCACAATCAGCCCCAGCATTTT. Complete variable domain (other parts from reference TRBV11-2 and TRBJ1-5): EAGVAQSPRYKIIEKRQSVAFWCNPISGHATLYWYQQILGQGPKLLIQFQNNGVVDDSQLPKDRFSAERLKGVDSTLKIQPAKLEDSAVYLCASSLQTGHNQPQHFGDGTRLSIL.